These 10 T cell receptor beta chains came from one sample sequenced in a study of technical replicates of blood from several donors. The method was immunoSEQ multiplex PCR; TCRdb's version includes in-frame clones alone and lacks a portion of them. Among under 95,000 clones listed, about 95% were seen once. Sequenced: T cells isolated from PBMCs. All receptors derive from a human donor in good health.

The chain carries TRBV5-1 and TRBJ2-7; D may be TRBD1 (5 bases). The CDR3 has 11 amino acids. Germline V gives CDR1 SGHRS, CDR2 YFSETQ. With 5 bases removed from V and 6 bases from J, the gap between germline ends came to 9 bases. CDR3 bases: TGCGCCAGCAGGGCAGGGCTCGAGCAGTACTTC. It yields the protein CASRAGLEQYF.

The chain links TRBV27 to TRBJ2-1, with a possible D match to TRBD2 (5 bases). The germline V and J ends were trimmed by 2 bases and 6 bases, with 17 bases remaining between them. From germline, CDR1 is MNHEY and CDR2 SMNVEV (reference sequence). The CDR3 extends over 16 amino acids. The CDR3, as DNA: TGTGCCAGCAGTTTAATATCGGGGATGAGAGGCAATGAGCAGTTCTTC. Encoded protein: CASSLISGMRGNEQFF.

The V call is TRBV5-7, the J call TRBJ1-3; D unresolved. TRBV5-7 counts as an open reading frame of uncertain function. The ends were cut back, 0 bases at V and 5 bases at J, with 15 bases in the middle. This CDR3 is 16 amino acids long. CDR3 in DNA: TGTGCCAGCAGCTTGGGCAAAACTCACGAAAGAAACACCATATATTTT. Translated: CASSLGKTHERNTIYF.

The chain employs TRBV10-3 and TRBJ2-3; D may be TRBD2 (5 bases). Germline CDR1 and CDR2: ENHRY and SYGVKD. Trimming stripped 5 bases from V and 6 bases from J, with 12 bases between. CDR3 size: 13 residues. The CDR3 region is CAISPPERDTQYF. The DNA for the CDR3 is TGTGCCATCAGTCCCCCCGAGCGGGATACGCAGTATTTT.

The chain carries TRBV6-1 and TRBJ2-1; 7 nucleotides match TRBD1. This CDR3 comprises 14 residues. V lost 4 bases to trimming and J lost 5 bases; unmatched junction nucleotides: 5. CDR1 MNHNS and CDR2 SASEGT come from the germline V gene. This chain's CDR3 is CASSGRGYNNEQFF. The CDR3 coding sequence is TGTGCCAGCAGTGGCAGGGGGTATAACAATGAGCAGTTCTTC.

The rearrangement joins TRBV18 to TRBJ1-5; D remains unclear. The CDR3 has 14 residues. Germline V gene lookup returns CDR1 KGHSH and CDR2 LQKENI. V was pared by 6 bases and J by 3 bases, with 12 bases between. CDR3 loop: CASSTGSYNQPQHF. The CDR3 DNA sequence: TGTGCCAGCTCCACCGGGTCGTACAATCAGCCCCAGCATTTT. Combining the CDR3 with reference TRBV18 and TRBJ1-5 gives the whole variable domain NAGVMQNPRHLVRRRGQEARLRCSPMKGHSHVYWYRQLPEEGLKFMVYLQKENIIDESGMPKERFSAEFPKEGPSILRIQQVVRGDSAAYFCASSTGSYNQPQHFGDGTRLSIL.

The chain couples TRBV5-1 to TRBJ1-1, with TRBD1 matching over 10 bases. The V segment lost 0 bases and the J segment 5 bases; nucleotides outside the gene matches: 4. The CDR3 is made up of 15 amino acids. The germline gives CDR1 SGHRS, CDR2 YFSETQ. Written as DNA, the CDR3 is TGCGCCAGCAGCTTGGGGGGGACAGGGGTTACTGAAGCTTTCTTT. Its protein product is CASSLGGTGVTEAFF.

This clone was recorded at least ten times. The rearrangement joins TRBV10-3 to TRBJ1-1; D unresolved. The CDR3 has 13 amino acids. Germline values: CDR1 ENHRY, CDR2 SYGVKD. V lost 4 bases and J 4 bases, leaving 10 bases between the germline ends. The CDR3 protein is CAISVGEVTEAFF. In DNA, the CDR3 is TGTGCCATCAGTGTTGGGGAGGTCACTGAAGCTTTCTTT.

This chain links TRBV9 with TRBJ2-1; D not certain. This CDR3 is built from 16 residues. Per germline, CDR1 SGDLS and CDR2 YYNGEE. V was clipped by 1 base and J by 0 bases, with 11 bases between them. The CDR3 DNA sequence: TGTGCCAGCAGCGTAAGTCCCCAGGTCTCCTACAATGAGCAGTTCTTC. Translation gives CASSVSPQVSYNEQFF.

This chain connects TRBV2 to TRBJ2-1; 16 bases map to TRBD2. The V gene's germline CDR1 is SNHLY and CDR2 FYNNEI. The CDR3 runs 17 residues. With 6 bases clipped from V and 6 bases from J, the junction kept 8 bases outside the gene matches. CDR3 protein: CASRGTSGGAVSNEQFF. The DNA of the CDR3 is TGTGCCAGCAGAGGGACTAGCGGGGGGGCCGTCTCCAATGAGCAGTTCTTC.